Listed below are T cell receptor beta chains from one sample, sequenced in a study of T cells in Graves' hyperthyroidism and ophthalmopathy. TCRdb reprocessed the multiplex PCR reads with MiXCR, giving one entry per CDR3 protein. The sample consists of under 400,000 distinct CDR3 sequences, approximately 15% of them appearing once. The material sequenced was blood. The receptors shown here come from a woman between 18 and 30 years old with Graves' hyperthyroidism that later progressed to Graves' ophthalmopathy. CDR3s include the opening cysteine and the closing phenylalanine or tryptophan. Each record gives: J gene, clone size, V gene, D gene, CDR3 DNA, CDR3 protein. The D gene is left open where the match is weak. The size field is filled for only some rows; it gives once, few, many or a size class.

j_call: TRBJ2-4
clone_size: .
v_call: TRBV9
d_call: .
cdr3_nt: TGTGCCAGCAGCGTAACTTTCTCGGGAAACATTCAGTACTTC
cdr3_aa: CASSVTFSGNIQYF

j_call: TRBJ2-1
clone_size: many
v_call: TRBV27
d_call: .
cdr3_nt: TGTGCCAGCAGTTTGGTGTCCCCCTCCTACAATGAGCAGTTCTTC
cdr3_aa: CASSLVSPSYNEQFF

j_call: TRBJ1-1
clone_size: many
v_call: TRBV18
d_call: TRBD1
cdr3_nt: TGTGCCAGCTCACCTACGGACAGGGGGGGCACTGAAGCTTTCTTT
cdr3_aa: CASSPTDRGGTEAFF

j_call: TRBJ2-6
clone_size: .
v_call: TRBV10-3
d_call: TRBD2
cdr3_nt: TGTGCCATCAGTGAGTACGGGGTCCTAGCGGGTACCGGGGCCAACGTCCTGACTTTC
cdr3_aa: CAISEYGVLAGTGANVLTF

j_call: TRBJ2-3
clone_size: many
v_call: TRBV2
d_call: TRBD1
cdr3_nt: TGTGCCAGCAGTGGTCACAGGGGGACTGGGAGCACAGATACGCAGTATTTT
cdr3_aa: CASSGHRGTGSTDTQYF

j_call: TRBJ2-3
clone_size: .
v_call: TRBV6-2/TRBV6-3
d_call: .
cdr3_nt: TGTGCCAGCAGTGTGACGCCTCTCCAGGATACGCAGTATTTT
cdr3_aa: CASSVTPLQDTQYF

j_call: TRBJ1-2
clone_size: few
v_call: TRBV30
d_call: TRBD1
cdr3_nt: TGTGCCTGGAAGACAGGGGGGAACTATGGCTACACCTTC
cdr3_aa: CAWKTGGNYGYTF

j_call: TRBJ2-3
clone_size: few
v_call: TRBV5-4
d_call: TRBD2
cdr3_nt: TGTGCCAGCAGCCCCCTATGGGGGAGGGTGGCAGATACGCAGTATTTT
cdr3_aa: CASSPLWGRVADTQYF

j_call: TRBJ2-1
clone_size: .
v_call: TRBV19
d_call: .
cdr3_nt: TGTGCCAGTAGTCACCGAAGGGGGGGTCTAGGGGATGAGCAGTTCTTC
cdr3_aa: CASSHRRGGLGDEQFF

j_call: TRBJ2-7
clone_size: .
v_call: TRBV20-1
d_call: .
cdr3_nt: TGCAGTGCTAGAGATAGGGAGCGACCCTACGAGCAGTACTTC
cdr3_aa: CSARDRERPYEQYF

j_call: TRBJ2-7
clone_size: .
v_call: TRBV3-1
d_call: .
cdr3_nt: TGTGCCAGCAGCTGGGACACCCGCCGGCACGAGCAGTACTTC
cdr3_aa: CASSWDTRRHEQYF

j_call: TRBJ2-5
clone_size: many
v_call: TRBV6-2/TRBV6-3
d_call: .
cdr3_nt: TGTGCCAGCTGGGACGGACTGCAAGAGACCCAGTACTTC
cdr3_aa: CASWDGLQETQYF

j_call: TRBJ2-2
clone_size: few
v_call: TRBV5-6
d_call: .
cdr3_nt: TGTGCCAGCAGGGACACGAACACCGGGGAGCTGTTTTTT
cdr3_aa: CASRDTNTGELFF

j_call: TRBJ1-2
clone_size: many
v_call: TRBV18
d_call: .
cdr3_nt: TGTGCCAGCTCACCACGAGAGGGCAACTATGGCTACACCTTC
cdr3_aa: CASSPREGNYGYTF

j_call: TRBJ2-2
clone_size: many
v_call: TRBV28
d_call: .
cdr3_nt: TGTGCCAGCAGTGGGGGTACATGGACATCCGCCGGGCTGTTTTTT
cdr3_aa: CASSGGTWTSAGLFF

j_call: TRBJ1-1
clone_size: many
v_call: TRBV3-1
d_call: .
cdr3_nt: TGTGCCAGCAGCCTAAAAGGTAGGGGCACTGAAGCTTTCTTT
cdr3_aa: CASSLKGRGTEAFF

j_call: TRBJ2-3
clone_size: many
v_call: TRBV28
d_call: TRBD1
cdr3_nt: TGTGCCAGCAGTTTCCCGGGACAGGGGGGCCCAGATACGCAGTATTTT
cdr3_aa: CASSFPGQGGPDTQYF

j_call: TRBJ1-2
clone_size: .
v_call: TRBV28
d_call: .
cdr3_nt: TGTGCCAGCAGTTATGTTACGACAGGCGGCTACACCTTC
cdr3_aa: CASSYVTTGGYTF

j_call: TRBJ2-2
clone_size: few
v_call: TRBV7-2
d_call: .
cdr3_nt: TGTGCCAGCAGCTTAAGGCCTCATAACACCGGGGAGCTGTTTTTT
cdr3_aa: CASSLRPHNTGELFF

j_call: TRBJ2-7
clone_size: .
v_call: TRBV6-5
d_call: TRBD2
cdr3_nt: TGTGCCAGCAGTTCTAGCGGGAAGCAGTACTTC
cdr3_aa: CASSSSGKQYF

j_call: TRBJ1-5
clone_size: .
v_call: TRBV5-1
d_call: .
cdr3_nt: TGCGCCAGCAGCTTCGGGGTTTCTAGCAATCAGCCCCAGCATTTT
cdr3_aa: CASSFGVSSNQPQHF

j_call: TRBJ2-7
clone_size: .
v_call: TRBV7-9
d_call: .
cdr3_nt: TGTGCCAGCAAATCGGAAGGGGCGGGTTACGAGCAGTACTTC
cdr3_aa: CASKSEGAGYEQYF

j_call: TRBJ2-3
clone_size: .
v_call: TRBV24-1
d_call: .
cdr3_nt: TGTGCCACCAGTGATCCTCGGCAGGGGAAGGATACGCAGTATTTT
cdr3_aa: CATSDPRQGKDTQYF

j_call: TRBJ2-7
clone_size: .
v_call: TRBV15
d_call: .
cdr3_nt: TGTGCCACCAGCAGAGATACAGGGCCGAGCGAGCAGTACTTC
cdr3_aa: CATSRDTGPSEQYF

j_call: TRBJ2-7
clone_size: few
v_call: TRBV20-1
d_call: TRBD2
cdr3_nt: TGCAGTGCCCCCGGACTAGCGGGGAGCTCCTACGAGCAGTACTTC
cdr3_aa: CSAPGLAGSSYEQYF

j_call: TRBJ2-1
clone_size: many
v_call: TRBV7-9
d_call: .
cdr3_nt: TGTGCCAGCAGCTCAGGGTACGCCAGGGGAGGATACAATGAGCAGTTCTTC
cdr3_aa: CASSSGYARGGYNEQFF

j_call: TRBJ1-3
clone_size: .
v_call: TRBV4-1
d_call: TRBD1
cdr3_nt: TGCGCCAGCAGCCAGACAGGGTTTCCTGGAAACACCATATATTTT
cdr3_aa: CASSQTGFPGNTIYF